This is a list of T cell receptor beta chains from one sample in a study of blood T cell repertoires in COVID-19. Sequenced by immunoSEQ multiplex PCR; TCRdb stores in-frame clones only, minus some. The sample yields more than 250,000 clones, more than 70% seen once. The sequencing sample was made of peripheral blood. These receptors originate from a woman in her twenties or thirties with COVID-19, enrolled during active disease. CDR3s include the opening cysteine and the closing phenylalanine or tryptophan. The D gene is left open where the match is weak. A clone size is listed for some rows: how often the clone was seen (once, few, many), or a class if it is expanded.

v_gene: TRBV6-2/TRBV6-3
abundance: .
d_gene: .
j_gene: TRBJ1-5
CDR3nt: TGTGCCAGCAGTAGCGCCGAGGTCGGCCCCCAGCATTTT
CDR3aa: CASSSAEVGPQHF

v_gene: TRBV6-5
abundance: .
d_gene: .
j_gene: TRBJ2-6
CDR3nt: TGTGCCAGCAGTTATTCACAGGGTTCCAACGTCCTGACTTTC
CDR3aa: CASSYSQGSNVLTF

v_gene: TRBV7-2
abundance: .
d_gene: .
j_gene: TRBJ1-3
CDR3nt: TGTGCCAGCAGCCACGGTGCGAGCTCTGGAAACACCATATATTTT
CDR3aa: CASSHGASSGNTIYF

v_gene: TRBV19
abundance: .
d_gene: .
j_gene: TRBJ1-3
CDR3nt: TGTGCCAGTAGTATACTAGGGAGGACTGGAAACACCATATATTTT
CDR3aa: CASSILGRTGNTIYF

v_gene: TRBV27
abundance: .
d_gene: .
j_gene: TRBJ1-5
CDR3nt: TGTGCCAGCAGTCCGGCCGGAGATCAGCCCCAGCATTTT
CDR3aa: CASSPAGDQPQHF

v_gene: TRBV25-1
abundance: .
d_gene: TRBD1
j_gene: TRBJ1-1
CDR3nt: TGTGCCAGCAGTGAATACAACAGGGGAAAAGCTTTCTTT
CDR3aa: CASSEYNRGKAFF

v_gene: TRBV7-9
abundance: once
d_gene: .
j_gene: TRBJ2-2
CDR3nt: TGTGCCAGCAGCTTTCGTCCGGTCTACACCGGGGAGCTGTTTTTT
CDR3aa: CASSFRPVYTGELFF

v_gene: TRBV5-5
abundance: .
d_gene: .
j_gene: TRBJ1-2
CDR3nt: TGTGCCAGCAGCTCGCTAGGGAGGGCTAACTATGGCTACACCTTC
CDR3aa: CASSSLGRANYGYTF

v_gene: TRBV14
abundance: .
d_gene: TRBD1
j_gene: TRBJ1-1
CDR3nt: TGTGCCAGCAGCCACCTCAGGGGGCTTCGAGCTTTCTTT
CDR3aa: CASSHLRGLRAFF

v_gene: TRBV7-6
abundance: .
d_gene: .
j_gene: TRBJ1-1
CDR3nt: TGTGCCAGCAGCTTCGCAGAGAACACTGAAGCTTTCTTT
CDR3aa: CASSFAENTEAFF

v_gene: TRBV4-1
abundance: .
d_gene: TRBD1
j_gene: TRBJ1-3
CDR3nt: TGCGCCAGCAGCCAGGCGACAGGGGTTGGAAACACCATATATTTT
CDR3aa: CASSQATGVGNTIYF

v_gene: TRBV9
abundance: .
d_gene: .
j_gene: TRBJ2-1
CDR3nt: TGTGCCAGCAGCTTCGGGGTTGAGCAGTTCTTC
CDR3aa: CASSFGVEQFF

v_gene: TRBV2
abundance: .
d_gene: .
j_gene: TRBJ1-1
CDR3nt: TGTGCCAGCAGTGAAGCGCAAGGGACATCCGAAGCTTTCTTT
CDR3aa: CASSEAQGTSEAFF

v_gene: TRBV6-5
abundance: .
d_gene: TRBD1
j_gene: TRBJ1-2
CDR3nt: TGTGCCAGCAGAACTTCCAGGGGGCTGGGGGGCTACACCTTC
CDR3aa: CASRTSRGLGGYTF

v_gene: TRBV2
abundance: .
d_gene: .
j_gene: TRBJ2-5
CDR3nt: TGTGCCAGCAGCGAAGACAGGCGGGAGACCCAGTACTTC
CDR3aa: CASSEDRRETQYF

v_gene: TRBV4-1
abundance: few
d_gene: TRBD1
j_gene: TRBJ1-2
CDR3nt: TGCGCCAGCAGCCCCGACAGGGAAAGCTATGGCTACACCTTC
CDR3aa: CASSPDRESYGYTF

v_gene: TRBV29-1
abundance: .
d_gene: .
j_gene: TRBJ1-1
CDR3nt: TGCAGCGCCGCCCCCCAGGGGATGAACACTGAAGCTTTCTTT
CDR3aa: CSAAPQGMNTEAFF

v_gene: TRBV28
abundance: .
d_gene: .
j_gene: TRBJ1-1
CDR3nt: TGTGCCAGCCTCGGGGGTAGGACTGAAGCTTTCTTT
CDR3aa: CASLGGRTEAFF

v_gene: TRBV5-6
abundance: .
d_gene: .
j_gene: TRBJ1-3
CDR3nt: TGTGCCAGCAGCTTCGGTACGGGTTTGAGCTCTGGAAACACCATATATTTT
CDR3aa: CASSFGTGLSSGNTIYF

v_gene: TRBV3-1/TRBV3-2
abundance: once
d_gene: TRBD1
j_gene: TRBJ1-6
CDR3nt: TGTGCCAGCAGCCAAGGGACAGGTAATTCACCCCTCCACTTT
CDR3aa: CASSQGTGNSPLHF

v_gene: TRBV19
abundance: .
d_gene: .
j_gene: TRBJ2-1
CDR3nt: TGTGCCAGTAGTATTGGGCCCAACTCCTACAATGAGCAGTTCTTC
CDR3aa: CASSIGPNSYNEQFF

v_gene: TRBV4-1
abundance: .
d_gene: TRBD2
j_gene: TRBJ2-1
CDR3nt: TGCGCCAGCAGCCAAGGGCGGGGGGTTGAGCAGTTCTTC
CDR3aa: CASSQGRGVEQFF

v_gene: TRBV28
abundance: .
d_gene: .
j_gene: TRBJ2-1
CDR3nt: TGTGCCAGCAGTTTATGGAGTAGCGCCTACAATGAGCAGTTCTTC
CDR3aa: CASSLWSSAYNEQFF

v_gene: TRBV14
abundance: .
d_gene: TRBD2
j_gene: TRBJ2-7
CDR3nt: TGTGCCAGCAGCCGGAGATGGGGTCTAGCGGGGGCCGGCGAGCAGTACTTC
CDR3aa: CASSRRWGLAGAGEQYF

v_gene: TRBV7-9
abundance: .
d_gene: .
j_gene: TRBJ2-1
CDR3nt: TGTGCCAGCAGCTTACGGGAAAGCTCCTACAATGAGCAGTTCTTC
CDR3aa: CASSLRESSYNEQFF

v_gene: TRBV7-7
abundance: .
d_gene: TRBD1
j_gene: TRBJ1-2
CDR3nt: TGTGCTAGCAGCTCCGGACAGGGAAACTATTTATCCTTC
CDR3aa: CASSSGQGNYLSF

v_gene: TRBV5-4
abundance: .
d_gene: .
j_gene: TRBJ1-2
CDR3nt: TGTGCCAGCAGCGGTGAACTAAACTATGGCTACACCTTC
CDR3aa: CASSGELNYGYTF

v_gene: TRBV27
abundance: .
d_gene: TRBD1
j_gene: TRBJ1-4
CDR3nt: TGTGCCAGCAGTTTATACCGGACAGGGAGTGAAAAACTGTTTTTT
CDR3aa: CASSLYRTGSEKLFF

v_gene: TRBV7-8
abundance: few
d_gene: TRBD1
j_gene: TRBJ1-3
CDR3nt: TGTGCCAGCAGCTTACAGACAGGGGGTTACGGAAACACCATATATTTT
CDR3aa: CASSLQTGGYGNTIYF

v_gene: TRBV11-2
abundance: .
d_gene: .
j_gene: TRBJ1-6
CDR3nt: TGTGCCAGCGCACGTAGAAACAGGGACAATTCACCCCTCCACTTT
CDR3aa: CASARRNRDNSPLHF

v_gene: TRBV10-3
abundance: .
d_gene: .
j_gene: TRBJ1-5
CDR3nt: TGTGCCATCAGTGAGACAGAAAGCAATCAGCCCCAGCATTTT
CDR3aa: CAISETESNQPQHF

v_gene: TRBV14
abundance: .
d_gene: .
j_gene: TRBJ1-4
CDR3nt: TGTGCCAGCAGCCTGCGGCGAGGAGAAAAACTGTTTTTT
CDR3aa: CASSLRRGEKLFF

v_gene: TRBV3-1/TRBV3-2
abundance: .
d_gene: TRBD1
j_gene: TRBJ1-3
CDR3nt: TGTGCCAGCAGCCAAGGTGGAGGGGGCTCCACTCTCTCTGGAAACACCATATATTTT
CDR3aa: CASSQGGGGSTLSGNTIYF

v_gene: TRBV2
abundance: .
d_gene: .
j_gene: TRBJ2-1
CDR3nt: TGTGCCAGCAGTGAAAGGGGGGGCGGGTACAATGAGCAGTTCTTC
CDR3aa: CASSERGGGYNEQFF

v_gene: TRBV9
abundance: .
d_gene: .
j_gene: TRBJ1-2
CDR3nt: TGTGCCAGCAGCACAGAGACAGCCACCTATGGCTACACCTTC
CDR3aa: CASSTETATYGYTF